Below, 3 T cell receptor beta chains from the same sample are listed, as sequenced in a study of T cells in Graves' hyperthyroidism and ophthalmopathy (dated by TCRdb to the late 2010s). Receptors were amplified or captured by multiplex PCR. TCRdb names Illumina HiSeq 2000 as the instrument used. TCR beta CDR3 regions were amplified from RNA transcripts. The TCR CDR3 was subjected to a first round of RT-PCR using the HTBI primer set and the Qiagen OneStep RT-PCR kit. The public reads were reanalyzed by TCRdb: fastp trimming at Q25, MiXCR alignment, in-frame beta chains only. Every CDR3 protein is listed once, alongside the most common genes and DNA of its rows. Within this sample are 350,000 or so distinct CDR3 sequences, with roughly 20% of them counted one time only. About 49% of the sample belongs to the ten largest clones. What was sequenced was blood. Every receptor here comes from a woman between 50 and 59 years old with Graves' hyperthyroidism.

The V call is TRBV15, the J call TRBJ1-5, with D perhaps matching TRBD1 (5 bases). There are 15 residues in the CDR3. The V gene lost 0 bases and the J gene lost 6 bases, with 12 bases spanning the gap. From germline, CDR1 is LNHNV and CDR2 YYDKDF (reference sequence). CDR3 sequence reads: CATSRDKGTSQPQHF. The CDR3 region has the DNA TGTGCCACCAGCAGAGACAAGGGGACGAGTCAGCCCCAGCATTTT.

The sample holds many counts of this clonotype. V and J are TRBV10-3 and TRBJ1-5; 8 bases are shared with TRBD1. CDR3 length: 14 amino acids. Germline CDR1 is ENHRY and CDR2 is SYGVKD. Unmatched junction bases numbered 15, after V lost 10 bases and J lost 10 bases. Here the CDR3 reads CATQREDRALPQHF. CDR3 bases: TGTGCCACCCAGAGGGAGGACAGGGCCCTTCCCCAGCATTTT.

This clonotype occurred many times. The genes are TRBV4-1 and TRBJ1-5; D gene unclear. With 1 base removed from V and 4 bases from J, the gap between germline ends came to 14 bases. There are 16 residues in the CDR3. Germline lookup yields CDR1 MGHRA and CDR2 YSYEKL. CDR3 nucleotide sequence: TGCGCCAGCAGCCAAGCGACATCCCACGATAATCAGCCCCAGCATTTT. Residues: CASSQATSHDNQPQHF.